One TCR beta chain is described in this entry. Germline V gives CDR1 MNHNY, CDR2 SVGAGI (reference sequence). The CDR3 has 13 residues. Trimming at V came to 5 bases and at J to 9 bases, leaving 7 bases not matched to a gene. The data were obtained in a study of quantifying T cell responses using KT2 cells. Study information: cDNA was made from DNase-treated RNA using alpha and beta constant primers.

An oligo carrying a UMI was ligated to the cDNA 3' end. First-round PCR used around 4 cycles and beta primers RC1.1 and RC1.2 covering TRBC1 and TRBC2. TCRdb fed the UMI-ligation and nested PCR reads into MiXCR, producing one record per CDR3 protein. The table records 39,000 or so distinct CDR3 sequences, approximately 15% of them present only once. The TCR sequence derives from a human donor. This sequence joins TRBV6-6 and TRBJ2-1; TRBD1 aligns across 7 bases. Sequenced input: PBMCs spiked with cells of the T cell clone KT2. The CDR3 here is CASSLTGEREQFF. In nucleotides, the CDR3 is TGTGCCAGCAGTCTCACAGGGGAGCGTGAGCAGTTCTTC.